The present TCR beta chain was sequenced within a study of shared clonotypes between healthy human individuals. The CDR3 has 10 residues. V dropped 6 bases and J dropped 9 bases, with 9 bases sitting between them. Germline values: CDR1 LGHNT, CDR2 FRNRAP. A few counts support this clone. As yet, its antigen is unknown. Study outcomes and limitations: In contrast to clonotypes shared by all four donors, non-shared clonotypes had lower generation probabilities.

The protocol was immunoSEQ multiplex PCR, while the TCRdb copy is restricted to in-frame clones and leaves out a portion. The sample consists of 170,000 or so clones, about 68% of them appearing once. The genes are TRBV12-5 and TRBJ2-7, with D possibly being TRBD1 (5 bases). The specimen sequenced was memory CD4+ T cells sorted from blood. This sample's subset: CD45RA-negative fraction. The receptor was isolated from a man in his thirties or forties in good health. The CDR3 loop reads CASGPRGQYF. The DNA for the CDR3 is TGTGCTAGTGGCCCAAGGGGGCAGTACTTC.